This T cell receptor (beta chain) appears in the sequencing data of a study of T cell repertoires in cytomegalovirus infection. On this clonotype itself: Antigen unknown.

TCRdb recomputed calls from the reads with MiXCR, one row per CDR3 protein. The sample holds tens of thousands of distinct CDR3 sequences, about 30% seen once. The CDR3 sequence is 11 residues long. Trimming shortened V by 3 bases and J by 6 bases, and 5 bases separated the two germline ends. CDR1 is DFQATT, CDR2 SNEGSKA, per germline (reference sequence). The source of this sequence is a human donor in good health (CMV status not recorded). Some clones in this sample may be carry-over from other donors' samples. Here the sequenced sample was CD8+ T cells from cultured PBMCs, taken from culture after CMV antigen stimulation. The rearrangement links TRBV20-1 to TRBJ2-2; D unresolved. CDR3 in DNA: TGCAGTGCTAGCGGGTCCGGGGAGCTGTTTTTT. This sequence encodes CSASGSGELFF.